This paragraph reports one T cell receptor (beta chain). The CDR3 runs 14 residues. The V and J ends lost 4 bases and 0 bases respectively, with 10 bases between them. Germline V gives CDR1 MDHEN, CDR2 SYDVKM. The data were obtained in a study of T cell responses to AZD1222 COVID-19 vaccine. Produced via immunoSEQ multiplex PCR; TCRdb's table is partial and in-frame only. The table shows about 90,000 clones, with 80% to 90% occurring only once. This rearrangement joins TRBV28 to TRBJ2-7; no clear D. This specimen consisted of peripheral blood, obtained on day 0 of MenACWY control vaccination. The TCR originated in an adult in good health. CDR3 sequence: CASSSLDGSYEQYF. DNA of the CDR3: TGTGCCAGCAGTTCGCTGGACGGCTCCTACGAGCAGTACTTC. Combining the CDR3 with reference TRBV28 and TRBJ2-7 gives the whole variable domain DVKVTQSSRYLVKRTGEKVFLECVQDMDHENMFWYRQDPGLGLRLIYFSYDVKMKEKGDIPEGYSVSREKKERFSLILESASTNQTSMYLCASSSLDGSYEQYFGPGTRLTVT.